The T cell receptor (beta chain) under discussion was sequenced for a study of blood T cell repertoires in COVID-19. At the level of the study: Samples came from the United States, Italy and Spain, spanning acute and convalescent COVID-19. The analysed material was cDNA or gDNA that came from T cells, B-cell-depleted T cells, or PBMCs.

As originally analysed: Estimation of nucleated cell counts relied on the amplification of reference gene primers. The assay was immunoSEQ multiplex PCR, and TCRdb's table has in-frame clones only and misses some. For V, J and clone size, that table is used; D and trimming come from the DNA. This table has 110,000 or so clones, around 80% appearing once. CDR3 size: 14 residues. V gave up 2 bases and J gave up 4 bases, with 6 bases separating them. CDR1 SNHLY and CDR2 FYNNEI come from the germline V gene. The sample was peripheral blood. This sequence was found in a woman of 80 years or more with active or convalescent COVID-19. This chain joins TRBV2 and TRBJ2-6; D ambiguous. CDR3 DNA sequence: TGTGCCAGCAGTGAATCCCTCGGGGCCAACGTCCTGACTTTC. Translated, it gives CASSESLGANVLTF. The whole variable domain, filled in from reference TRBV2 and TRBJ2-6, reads EPEVTQTPSHQVTQMGQEVILRCVPISNHLYFYWYRQILGQKVEFLVSFYNNEISEKSEIFDDQFSVERPDGSNFTLKIRSTKLEDSAMYFCASSESLGANVLTFGAGSRLTVL.